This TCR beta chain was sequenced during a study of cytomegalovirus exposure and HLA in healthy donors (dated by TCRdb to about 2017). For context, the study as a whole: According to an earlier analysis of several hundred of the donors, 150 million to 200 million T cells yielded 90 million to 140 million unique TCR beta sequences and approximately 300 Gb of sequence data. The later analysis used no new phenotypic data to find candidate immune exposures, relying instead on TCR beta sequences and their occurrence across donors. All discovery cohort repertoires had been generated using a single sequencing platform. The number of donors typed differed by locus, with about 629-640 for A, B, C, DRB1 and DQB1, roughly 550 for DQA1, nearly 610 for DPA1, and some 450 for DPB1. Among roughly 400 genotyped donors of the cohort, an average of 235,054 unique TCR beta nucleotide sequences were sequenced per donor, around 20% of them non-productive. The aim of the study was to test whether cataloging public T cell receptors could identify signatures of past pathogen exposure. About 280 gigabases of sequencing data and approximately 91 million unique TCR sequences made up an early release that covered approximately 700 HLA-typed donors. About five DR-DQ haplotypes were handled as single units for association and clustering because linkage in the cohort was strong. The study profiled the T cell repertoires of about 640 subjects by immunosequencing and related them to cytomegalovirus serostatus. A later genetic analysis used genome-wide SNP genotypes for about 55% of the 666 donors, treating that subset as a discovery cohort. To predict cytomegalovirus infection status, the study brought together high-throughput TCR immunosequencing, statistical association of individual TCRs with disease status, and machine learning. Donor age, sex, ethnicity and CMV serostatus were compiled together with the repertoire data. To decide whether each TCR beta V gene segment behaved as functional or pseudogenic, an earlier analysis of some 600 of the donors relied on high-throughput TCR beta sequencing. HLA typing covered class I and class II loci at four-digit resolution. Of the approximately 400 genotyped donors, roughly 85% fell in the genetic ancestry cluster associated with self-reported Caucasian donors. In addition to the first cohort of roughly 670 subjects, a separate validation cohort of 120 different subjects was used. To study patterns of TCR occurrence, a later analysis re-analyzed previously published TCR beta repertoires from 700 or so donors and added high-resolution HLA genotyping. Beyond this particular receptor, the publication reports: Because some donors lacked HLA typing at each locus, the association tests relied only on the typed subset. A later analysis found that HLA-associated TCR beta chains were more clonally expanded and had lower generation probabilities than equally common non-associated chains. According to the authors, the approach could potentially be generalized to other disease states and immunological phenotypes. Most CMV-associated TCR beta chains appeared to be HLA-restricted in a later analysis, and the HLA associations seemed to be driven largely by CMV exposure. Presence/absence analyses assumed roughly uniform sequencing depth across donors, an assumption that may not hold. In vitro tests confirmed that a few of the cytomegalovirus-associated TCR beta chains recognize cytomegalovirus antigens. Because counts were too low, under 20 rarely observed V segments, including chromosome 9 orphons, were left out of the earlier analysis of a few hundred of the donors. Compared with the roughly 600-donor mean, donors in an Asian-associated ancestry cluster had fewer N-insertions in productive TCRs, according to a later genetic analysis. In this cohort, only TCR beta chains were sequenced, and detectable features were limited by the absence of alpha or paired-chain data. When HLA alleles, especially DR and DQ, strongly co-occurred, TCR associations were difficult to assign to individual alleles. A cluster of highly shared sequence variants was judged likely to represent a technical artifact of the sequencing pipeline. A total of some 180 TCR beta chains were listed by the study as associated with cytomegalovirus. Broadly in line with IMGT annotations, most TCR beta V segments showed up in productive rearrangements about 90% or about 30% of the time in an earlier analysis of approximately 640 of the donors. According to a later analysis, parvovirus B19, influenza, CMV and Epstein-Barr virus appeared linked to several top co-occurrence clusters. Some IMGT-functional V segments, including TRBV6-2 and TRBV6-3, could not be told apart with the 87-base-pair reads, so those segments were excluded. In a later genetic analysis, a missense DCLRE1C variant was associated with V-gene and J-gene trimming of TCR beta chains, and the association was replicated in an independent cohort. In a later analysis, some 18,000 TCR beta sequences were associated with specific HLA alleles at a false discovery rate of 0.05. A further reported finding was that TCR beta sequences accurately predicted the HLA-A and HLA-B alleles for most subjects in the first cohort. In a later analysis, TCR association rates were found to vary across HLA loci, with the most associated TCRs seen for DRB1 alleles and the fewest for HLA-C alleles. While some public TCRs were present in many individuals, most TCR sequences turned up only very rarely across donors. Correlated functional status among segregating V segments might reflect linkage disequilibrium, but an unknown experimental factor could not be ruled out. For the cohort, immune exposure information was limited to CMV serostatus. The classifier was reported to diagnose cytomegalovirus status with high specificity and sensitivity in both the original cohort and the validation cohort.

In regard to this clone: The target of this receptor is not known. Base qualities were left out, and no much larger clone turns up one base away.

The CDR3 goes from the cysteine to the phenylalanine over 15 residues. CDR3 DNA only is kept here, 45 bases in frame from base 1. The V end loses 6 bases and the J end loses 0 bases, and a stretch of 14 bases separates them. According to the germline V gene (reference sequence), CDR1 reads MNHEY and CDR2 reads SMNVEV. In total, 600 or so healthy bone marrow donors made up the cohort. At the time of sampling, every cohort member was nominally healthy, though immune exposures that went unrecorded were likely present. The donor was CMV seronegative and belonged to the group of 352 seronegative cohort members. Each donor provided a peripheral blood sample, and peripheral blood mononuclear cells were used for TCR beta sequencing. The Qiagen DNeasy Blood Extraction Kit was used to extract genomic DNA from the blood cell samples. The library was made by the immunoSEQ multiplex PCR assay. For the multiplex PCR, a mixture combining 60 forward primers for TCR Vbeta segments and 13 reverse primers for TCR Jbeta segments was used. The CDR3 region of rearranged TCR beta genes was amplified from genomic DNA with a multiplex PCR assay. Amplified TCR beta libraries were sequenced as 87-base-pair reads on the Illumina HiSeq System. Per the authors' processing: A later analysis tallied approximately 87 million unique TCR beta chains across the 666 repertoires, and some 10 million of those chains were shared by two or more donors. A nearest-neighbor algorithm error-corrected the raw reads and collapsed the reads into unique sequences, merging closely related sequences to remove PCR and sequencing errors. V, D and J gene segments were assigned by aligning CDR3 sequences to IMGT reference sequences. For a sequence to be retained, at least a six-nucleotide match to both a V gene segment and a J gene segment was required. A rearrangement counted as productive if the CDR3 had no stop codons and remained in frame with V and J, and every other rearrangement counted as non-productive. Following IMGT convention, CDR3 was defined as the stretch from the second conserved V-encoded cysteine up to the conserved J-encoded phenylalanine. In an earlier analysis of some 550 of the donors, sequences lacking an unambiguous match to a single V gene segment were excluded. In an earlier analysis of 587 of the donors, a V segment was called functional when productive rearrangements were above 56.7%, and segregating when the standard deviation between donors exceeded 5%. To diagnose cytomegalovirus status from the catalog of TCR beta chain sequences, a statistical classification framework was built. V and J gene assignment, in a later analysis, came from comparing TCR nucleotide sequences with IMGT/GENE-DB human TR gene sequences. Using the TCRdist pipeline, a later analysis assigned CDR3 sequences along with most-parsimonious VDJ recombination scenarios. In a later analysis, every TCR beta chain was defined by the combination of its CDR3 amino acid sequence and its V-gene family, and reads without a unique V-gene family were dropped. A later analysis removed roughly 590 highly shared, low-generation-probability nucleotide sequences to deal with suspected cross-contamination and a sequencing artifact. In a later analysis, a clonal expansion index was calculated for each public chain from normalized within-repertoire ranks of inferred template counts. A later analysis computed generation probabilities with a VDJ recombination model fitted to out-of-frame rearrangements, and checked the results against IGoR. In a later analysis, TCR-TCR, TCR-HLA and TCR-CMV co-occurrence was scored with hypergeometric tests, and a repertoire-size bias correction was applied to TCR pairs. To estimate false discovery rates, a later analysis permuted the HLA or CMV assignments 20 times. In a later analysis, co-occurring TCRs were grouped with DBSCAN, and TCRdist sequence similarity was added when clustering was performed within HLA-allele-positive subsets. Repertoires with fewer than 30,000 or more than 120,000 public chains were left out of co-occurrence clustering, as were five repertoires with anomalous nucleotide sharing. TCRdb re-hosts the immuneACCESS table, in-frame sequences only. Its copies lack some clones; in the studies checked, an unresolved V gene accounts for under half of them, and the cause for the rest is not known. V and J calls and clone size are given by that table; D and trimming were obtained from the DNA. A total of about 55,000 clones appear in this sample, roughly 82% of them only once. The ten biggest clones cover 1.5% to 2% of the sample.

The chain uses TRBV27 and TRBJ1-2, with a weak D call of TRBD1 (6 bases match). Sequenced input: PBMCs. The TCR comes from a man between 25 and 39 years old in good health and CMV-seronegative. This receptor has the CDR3 CASSLKGGSNYGYTF. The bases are TGTGCCAGCAGCCTTAAGGGGGGGTCTAACTATGGCTACACCTTC.